This entry features one T cell receptor beta chain sequence. The data belong to a study of T cell changes during pregnancy in multiple sclerosis. Produced via immunoSEQ multiplex PCR; TCRdb's table is partial and in-frame only. There are around 81,000 clones in the sample; roughly 92% occur only once, and roughly 3.3% lies in the top ten. V was shortened by 5 bases and J by 3 bases, with 7 bases between the two germline ends. Germline CDR1 is SGHVS and CDR2 is FQNEAQ. The CDR3 runs 12 residues. The TCR originated in a female donor in good health, enrolled as a control in a pregnancy study. Sequencing used peripheral blood, obtained after pregnancy. The chain has TRBV7-8 and TRBJ1-1; D is unclear. CDR3 residues: CASSQSHTEAFF. The CDR3 DNA reads TGTGCCAGCAGCCAGTCCCACACTGAAGCTTTCTTT.